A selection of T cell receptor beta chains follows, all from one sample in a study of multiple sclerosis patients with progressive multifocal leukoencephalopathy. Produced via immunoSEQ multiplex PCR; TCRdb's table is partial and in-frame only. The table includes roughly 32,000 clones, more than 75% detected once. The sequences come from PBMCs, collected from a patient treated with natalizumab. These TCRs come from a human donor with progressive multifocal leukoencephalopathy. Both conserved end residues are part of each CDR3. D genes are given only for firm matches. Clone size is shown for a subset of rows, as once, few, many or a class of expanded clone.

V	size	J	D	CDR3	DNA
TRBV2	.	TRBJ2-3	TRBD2	CASNEAGSGLYGSTDTQYF	TGTGCCAGCAACGAGGCGGGTAGCGGGTTATACGGTAGCACAGATACGCAGTATTTT
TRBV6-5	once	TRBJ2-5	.	CASSKGEGTQYF	TGTGCCAGCAGCAAGGGGGAGGGGACCCAGTACTTC
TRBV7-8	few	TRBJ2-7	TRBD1	CASSSQGSHEQYF	TGTGCCAGCAGCTCACAGGGGTCCCACGAGCAGTACTTC
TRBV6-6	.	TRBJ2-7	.	CASRAIGVHEQYF	TGTGCCAGCAGGGCTATAGGGGTCCACGAGCAGTACTTC
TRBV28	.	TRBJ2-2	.	CASSLLFANTGELFF	TGTGCCAGCAGTTTATTGTTCGCGAACACCGGGGAGCTGTTTTTT
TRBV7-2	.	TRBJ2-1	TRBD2	CASSLALAGKYVYNEQFF	TGTGCCAGCAGCTTAGCCCTAGCGGGAAAGTACGTGTACAATGAGCAGTTCTTC
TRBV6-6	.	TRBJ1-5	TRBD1	CASSSGTGETGPQHF	TGTGCCAGCAGTTCCGGGACAGGAGAAACTGGACCCCAGCATTTT
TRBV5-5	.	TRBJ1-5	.	CASRWGQPQHF	TGTGCCAGCAGGTGGGGGCAGCCCCAGCATTTT
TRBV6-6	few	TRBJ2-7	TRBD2	CASSYSLAGTEQYF	TGTGCCAGCAGTTACTCGTTAGCGGGAACCGAGCAGTACTTC
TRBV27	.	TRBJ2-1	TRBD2	CASSRLAGGYNEQFF	TGTGCCAGCAGTAGACTAGCGGGAGGATACAATGAGCAGTTCTTC
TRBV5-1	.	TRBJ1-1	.	CASSFREGTEAFF	TGCGCCAGCAGCTTCCGGGAGGGGACTGAAGCTTTCTTT
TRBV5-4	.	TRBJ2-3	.	CASSATLSTDTQYF	TGTGCCAGCAGCGCCACCCTAAGCACAGATACGCAGTATTTT
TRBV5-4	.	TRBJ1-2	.	CASSLRGESYGYTF	TGTGCCAGCAGCTTGCGTGGCGAGAGCTATGGCTACACCTTC
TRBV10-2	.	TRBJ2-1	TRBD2	CASSESGLAALQFF	TGCGCCAGCAGTGAGTCGGGACTAGCGGCCTTGCAGTTCTTC
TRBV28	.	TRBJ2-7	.	CASSFAGAAYEQYF	TGTGCCAGCAGTTTTGCGGGGGCGGCCTACGAGCAGTACTTC
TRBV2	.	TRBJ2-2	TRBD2	CASNFQRERTGELFF	TGTGCCAGCAATTTCCAGCGGGAGAGAACCGGGGAGCTGTTTTTT
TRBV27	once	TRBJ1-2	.	CASSLSSTGNYGYTF	TGTGCCAGCAGCCTAAGTTCGACGGGTAACTATGGCTACACCTTC
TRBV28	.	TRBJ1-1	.	CASSPSNTEAFF	TGTGCCAGCAGTCCCTCAAACACTGAAGCTTTCTTT
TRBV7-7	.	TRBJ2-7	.	CASSLTGWDEQYF	TGTGCCAGCAGCTTAACAGGATGGGACGAGCAGTACTTC
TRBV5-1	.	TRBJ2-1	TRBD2	CASSPGTSGPAANEQFF	TGCGCCAGCAGCCCCGGGACTAGCGGGCCCGCCGCCAATGAGCAGTTCTTC
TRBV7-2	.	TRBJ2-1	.	CASSLGLFNEQFF	TGTGCCAGCAGCTTAGGACTTTTCAATGAGCAGTTCTTC
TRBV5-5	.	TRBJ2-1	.	CASSFSYRVGLPYNEQFF	TGTGCCAGCAGCTTTAGTTATCGGGTAGGGCTACCCTACAATGAGCAGTTCTTC
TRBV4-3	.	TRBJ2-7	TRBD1	CASSQVGTAYEQYF	TGCGCCAGCAGCCAAGTCGGGACAGCCTACGAGCAGTACTTC
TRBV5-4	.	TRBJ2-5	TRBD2	CASSLAGAGAAQYF	TGTGCCAGCAGCTTGGCTGGAGCGGGAGCGGCCCAGTACTTC
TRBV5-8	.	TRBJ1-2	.	CASSLAGTAGYTF	TGTGCCAGCAGCTTGGCAGGGACGGCGGGCTACACCTTC
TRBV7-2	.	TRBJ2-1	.	CASSLEEAGPYNEQFF	TGTGCCAGCAGCTTAGAGGAAGCGGGCCCTTACAATGAGCAGTTCTTC
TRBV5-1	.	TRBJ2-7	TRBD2	CASRPTSGSYEQYF	TGCGCCAGCAGACCTACTAGCGGGTCCTACGAGCAGTACTTC
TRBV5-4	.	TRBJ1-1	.	CASRGGENTEAFF	TGTGCCAGCAGAGGGGGGGAGAACACTGAAGCTTTCTTT
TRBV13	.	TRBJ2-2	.	CASTGAEENTGELFF	TGTGCCAGCACGGGGGCGGAGGAGAACACCGGGGAGCTGTTTTTT
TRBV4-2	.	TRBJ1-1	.	CASSPEGDLVGAFF	TGTGCCAGCAGCCCGGAGGGCGACCTTGTGGGAGCTTTCTTT
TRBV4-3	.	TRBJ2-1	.	CASSQDLEVRSQGFGQFF	TGCGCCAGCAGCCAAGATCTCGAAGTCCGGTCTCAGGGTTTTGGGCAGTTCTTC
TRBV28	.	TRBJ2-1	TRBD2	CASRERDGRALDEQFF	TGTGCCAGCCGCGAACGAGACGGGAGGGCCTTAGATGAGCAGTTCTTC
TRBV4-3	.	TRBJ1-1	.	CASTAGAGMANTEAFF	TGCGCCAGCACGGCAGGGGCGGGAATGGCGAACACTGAAGCTTTCTTT
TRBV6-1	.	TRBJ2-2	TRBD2	CASSEALAGGANTGELFF	TGTGCCAGCAGTGAAGCGCTAGCGGGAGGTGCGAACACCGGGGAGCTGTTTTTT
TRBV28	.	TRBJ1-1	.	CASGANTEAFF	TGTGCCAGCGGAGCGAACACTGAAGCTTTCTTT
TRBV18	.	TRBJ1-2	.	CASSPPPPAGYGYTF	TGTGCCAGCTCACCACCCCCCCCCGCAGGTTATGGCTACACCTTC
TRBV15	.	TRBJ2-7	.	CATSRDSTGYYEQYF	TGTGCCACCAGCAGAGATTCGACGGGCTACTACGAGCAGTACTTC
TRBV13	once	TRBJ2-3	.	CASSLRQFSTDTQYF	TGTGCCAGCAGCCTAAGACAGTTTAGCACAGATACGCAGTATTTT
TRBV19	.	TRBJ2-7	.	CASSMGYDPSRYEQYF	TGTGCCAGTAGTATGGGTTATGACCCATCTAGGTACGAGCAGTACTTC
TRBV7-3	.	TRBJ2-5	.	CASSLSGGVVETQYF	TGTGCCAGCAGCTTAAGTGGAGGGGTAGTGGAGACCCAGTACTTC
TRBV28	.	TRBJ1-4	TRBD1	CASSPRQGAGEKLFF	TGTGCCAGCAGTCCCAGACAGGGGGCGGGTGAAAAACTGTTTTTT
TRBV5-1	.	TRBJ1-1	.	CASSLPGADEAFF	TGCGCCAGCAGCTTGCCCGGGGCAGATGAAGCTTTCTTT